This T cell receptor beta chain was retrieved from a study of blood T cell repertoires in COVID-19. Study-level background: COVID-19 samples from acute and convalescent phases originated in the United States, Italy and Spain.

TCRdb's table, derived via immunoSEQ multiplex PCR, lists solely in-frame clones and lacks some. Counted here are around 50,000 clones, about 85% occurring once; the ten biggest clones make up roughly 5.1%. V was clipped by 0 bases and J by 10 bases, with 15 bases between them. In germline, CDR1 is MGHRA, CDR2 YSYEKL. The CDR3 extends over 14 amino acids. The source material was peripheral blood. This receptor was obtained from a man aged 35 to 55 with active COVID-19. The rearrangement links TRBV4-1 to TRBJ1-1; possibly TRBD1 for D (5 bases). The CDR3 sequence: CASSQETGGRGAFF. CDR3 nucleotide sequence: TGCGCCAGCAGCCAAGAGACCGGGGGTCGGGGAGCTTTCTTT.